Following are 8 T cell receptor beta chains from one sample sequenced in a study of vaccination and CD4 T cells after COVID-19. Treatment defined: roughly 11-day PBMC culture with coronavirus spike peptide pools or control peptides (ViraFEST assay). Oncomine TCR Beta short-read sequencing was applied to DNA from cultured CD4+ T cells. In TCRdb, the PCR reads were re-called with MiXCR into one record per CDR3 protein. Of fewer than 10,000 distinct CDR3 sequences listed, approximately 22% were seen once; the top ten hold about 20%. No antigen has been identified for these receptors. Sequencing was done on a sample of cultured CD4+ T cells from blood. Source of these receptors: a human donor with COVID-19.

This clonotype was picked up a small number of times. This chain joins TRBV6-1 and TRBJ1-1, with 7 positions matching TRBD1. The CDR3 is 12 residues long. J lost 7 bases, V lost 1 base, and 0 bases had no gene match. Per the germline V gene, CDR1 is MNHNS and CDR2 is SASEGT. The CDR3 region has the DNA TGTGCCAGCAGTGAAGGACAGGGTGAAGCTTTCTTT. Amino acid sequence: CASSEGQGEAFF.

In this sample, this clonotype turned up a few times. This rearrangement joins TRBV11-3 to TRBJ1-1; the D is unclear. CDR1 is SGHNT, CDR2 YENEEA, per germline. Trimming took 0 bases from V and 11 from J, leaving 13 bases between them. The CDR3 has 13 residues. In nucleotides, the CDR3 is TGTGCCAGCAGCTTAGAAGACAAGGGAAGGGCTTTCTTT. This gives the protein CASSLEDKGRAFF.

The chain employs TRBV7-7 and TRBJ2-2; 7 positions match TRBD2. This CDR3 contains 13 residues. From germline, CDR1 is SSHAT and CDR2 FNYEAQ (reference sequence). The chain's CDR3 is CASGSANTGELFF. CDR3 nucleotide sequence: TGTGCTAGCGGGTCGGCGAACACCGGGGAGCTGTTTTTT. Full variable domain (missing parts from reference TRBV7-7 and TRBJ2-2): GAGVSQSPRYKVTKRGQDVTLRCDPISSHATLYWYQQALGQGPEFLTYFNYEAQPDKSGLPSDRFSAERPEGSISTLTIQRTEQRDSAMYRCASGSANTGELFFGEGSRLTVL.

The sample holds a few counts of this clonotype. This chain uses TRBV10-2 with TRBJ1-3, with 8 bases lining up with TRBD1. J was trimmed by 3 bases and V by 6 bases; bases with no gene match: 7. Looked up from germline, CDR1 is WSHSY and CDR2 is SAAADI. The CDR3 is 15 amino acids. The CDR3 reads CASRTGAAVGNTIYF. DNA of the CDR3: TGCGCCAGCAGGACAGGGGCCGCGGTTGGAAACACCATATATTTT.

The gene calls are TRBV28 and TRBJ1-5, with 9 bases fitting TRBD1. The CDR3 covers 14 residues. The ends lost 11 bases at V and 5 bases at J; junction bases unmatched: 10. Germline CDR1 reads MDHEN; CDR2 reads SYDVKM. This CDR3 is CASLDRGEDQPQHF. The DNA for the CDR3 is TGTGCCTCCCTGGACAGGGGAGAGGATCAGCCCCAGCATTTT. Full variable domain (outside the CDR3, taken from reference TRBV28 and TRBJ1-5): DVKVTQSSRYLVKRTGEKVFLECVQDMDHENMFWYRQDPGLGLRLIYFSYDVKMKEKGDIPEGYSVSREKKERFSLILESASTNQTSMYLCASLDRGEDQPQHFGDGTRLSIL.

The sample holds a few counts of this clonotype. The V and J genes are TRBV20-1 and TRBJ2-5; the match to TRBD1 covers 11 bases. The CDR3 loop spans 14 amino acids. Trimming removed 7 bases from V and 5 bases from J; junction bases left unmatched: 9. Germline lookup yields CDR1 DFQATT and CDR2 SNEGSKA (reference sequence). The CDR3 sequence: CSVSGTGGKETQYF. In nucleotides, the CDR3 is TGCAGTGTGTCCGGGACAGGGGGGAAGGAGACCCAGTACTTC.

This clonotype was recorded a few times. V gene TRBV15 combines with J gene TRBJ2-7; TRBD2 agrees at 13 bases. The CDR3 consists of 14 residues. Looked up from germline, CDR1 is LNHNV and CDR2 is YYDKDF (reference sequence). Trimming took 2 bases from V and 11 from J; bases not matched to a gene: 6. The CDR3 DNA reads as TGTGCCACCAGCAGAAACGGACTAGCGGGGGACAAGTACTTC. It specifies CATSRNGLAGDKYF.

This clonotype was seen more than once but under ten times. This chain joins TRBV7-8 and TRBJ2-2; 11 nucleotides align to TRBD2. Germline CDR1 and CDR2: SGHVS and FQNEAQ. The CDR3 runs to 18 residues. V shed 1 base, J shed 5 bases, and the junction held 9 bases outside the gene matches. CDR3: CASSLVVAGGISTGELFF. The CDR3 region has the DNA TGTGCCAGCAGCTTAGTCGTAGCGGGGGGGATATCTACCGGGGAGCTGTTTTTT.